What follows describes a single T cell receptor beta chain. This sample was taken from a study of blood T cell repertoires in COVID-19. The CDR3 extends over 17 amino acids. Between the trimmed V and J ends, which lost 0 bases and 3 bases, there was a span of 17 bases. Per the germline V gene, CDR1 is KGHSH and CDR2 is LQKENI. Under the authors' procedure: Counts of nucleated cells, estimated from reference gene primer amplification, were obtained. Sequencing was performed with immunoSEQ multiplex PCR; in TCRdb, only in-frame clones are kept and a portion is missing. The DNA was the basis for D and trimming; V, J and clone size are from that table. The sample contains 90,000 to 100,000 clones, around 75% of which appear only once.

Sequencing input: peripheral blood. The chain couples TRBV18 to TRBJ1-1; D is perhaps TRBD1 (5 bases). This TCR was sampled from a man aged 65 to 79 with acute or convalescent COVID-19. The chain's CDR3 is CASSPPSRALKDTEAFF. CDR3 sequence (DNA): TGTGCCAGCTCACCACCGAGCAGGGCGTTAAAGGACACTGAAGCTTTCTTT.